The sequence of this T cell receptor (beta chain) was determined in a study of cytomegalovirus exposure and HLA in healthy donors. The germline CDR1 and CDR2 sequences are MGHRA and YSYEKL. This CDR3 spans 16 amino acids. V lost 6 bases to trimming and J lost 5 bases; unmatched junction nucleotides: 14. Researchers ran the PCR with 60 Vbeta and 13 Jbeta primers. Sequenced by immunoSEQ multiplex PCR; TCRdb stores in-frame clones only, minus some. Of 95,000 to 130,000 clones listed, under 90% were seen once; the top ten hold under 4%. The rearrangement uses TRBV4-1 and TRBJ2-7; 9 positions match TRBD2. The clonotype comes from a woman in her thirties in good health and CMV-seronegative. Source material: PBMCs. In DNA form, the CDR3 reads TGCGCCAGCAGTCTTGACTTGGCGGGAGGGCCCGACGAGCAGTACTTC. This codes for CASSLDLAGGPDEQYF.